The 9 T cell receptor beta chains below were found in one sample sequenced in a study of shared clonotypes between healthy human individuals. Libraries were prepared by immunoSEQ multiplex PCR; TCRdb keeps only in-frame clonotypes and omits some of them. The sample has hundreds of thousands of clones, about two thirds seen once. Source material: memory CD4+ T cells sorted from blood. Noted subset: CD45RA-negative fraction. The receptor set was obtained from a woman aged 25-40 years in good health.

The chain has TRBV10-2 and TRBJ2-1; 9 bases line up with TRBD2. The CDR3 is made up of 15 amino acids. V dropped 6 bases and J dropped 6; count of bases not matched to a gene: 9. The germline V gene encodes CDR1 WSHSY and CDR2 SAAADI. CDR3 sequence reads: CASRHGLANFNEQFF. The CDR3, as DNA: TGCGCCAGCAGGCACGGACTAGCGAATTTCAATGAGCAGTTCTTC.

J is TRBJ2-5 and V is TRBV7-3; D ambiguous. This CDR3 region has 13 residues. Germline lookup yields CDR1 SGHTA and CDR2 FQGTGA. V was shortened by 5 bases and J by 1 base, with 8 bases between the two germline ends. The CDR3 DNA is TGTGCCAGCAGCCGCTCCGGCCAAGAGACCCAGTACTTC. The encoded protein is CASSRSGQETQYF.

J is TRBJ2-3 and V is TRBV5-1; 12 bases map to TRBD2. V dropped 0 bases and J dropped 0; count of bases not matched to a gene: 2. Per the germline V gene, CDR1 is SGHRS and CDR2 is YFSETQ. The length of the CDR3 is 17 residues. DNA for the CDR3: TGCGCCAGCAGCTTGGATCTAGCGGGAGGGAGCACAGATACGCAGTATTTT. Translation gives CASSLDLAGGSTDTQYF.

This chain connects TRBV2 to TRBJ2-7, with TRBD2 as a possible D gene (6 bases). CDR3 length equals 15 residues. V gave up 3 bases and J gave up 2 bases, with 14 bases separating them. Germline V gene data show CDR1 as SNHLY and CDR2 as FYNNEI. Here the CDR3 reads CASSESSGSAYEQYF. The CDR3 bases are TGTGCCAGCAGTGAGAGTAGCGGAAGTGCCTACGAGCAGTACTTC.

The CDR3, as DNA: TGTGCCAGCAGTTCCAGGGGGACTTTGAACTACGAGCAGTACTTC. Protein: CASSSRGTLNYEQYF. This chain connects TRBV28 to TRBJ2-7; D is perhaps TRBD1 (7 bases). There are 15 residues in the CDR3. Trimming pared 4 bases from V and 3 bases from J, leaving 16 bases between. Germline loops: CDR1 MDHEN, CDR2 SYDVKM.

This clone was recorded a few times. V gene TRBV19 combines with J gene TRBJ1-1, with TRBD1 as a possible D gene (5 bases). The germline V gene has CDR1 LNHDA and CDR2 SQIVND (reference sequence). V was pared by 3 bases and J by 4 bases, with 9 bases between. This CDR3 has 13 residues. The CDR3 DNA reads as TGTGCCAGTAGTATTAAGGGGACCACTGAAGCTTTCTTT. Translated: CASSIKGTTEAFF.

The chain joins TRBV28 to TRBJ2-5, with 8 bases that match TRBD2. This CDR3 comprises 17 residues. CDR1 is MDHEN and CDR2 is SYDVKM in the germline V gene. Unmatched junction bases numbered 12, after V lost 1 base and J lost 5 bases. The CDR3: CASSLSLLSGSRETQYF. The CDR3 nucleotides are TGTGCCAGCAGTTTATCCCTCCTGAGCGGGAGTCGGGAGACCCAGTACTTC.

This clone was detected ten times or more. CDR3 nucleotide sequence: TGTGCCAGCAGTTTTCTCCAGGGGGCTGGGGACACTGAAGCTTTCTTT. It encodes CASSFLQGAGDTEAFF. This chain connects TRBV27 to TRBJ1-1; TRBD1 matches at 8 bases. Germline V gene lookup returns CDR1 MNHEY and CDR2 SMNVEV (reference sequence). CDR3 length: 16 amino acids. The V segment lost 3 bases and the J segment 3 bases; nucleotides outside the gene matches: 9.

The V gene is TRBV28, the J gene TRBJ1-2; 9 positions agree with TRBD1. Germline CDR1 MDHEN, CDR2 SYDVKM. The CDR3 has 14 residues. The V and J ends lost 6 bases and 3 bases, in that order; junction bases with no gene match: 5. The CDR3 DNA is TGTGCCAGCAGCCCGACAGGGGGACACTATGGCTACACCTTC. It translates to CASSPTGGHYGYTF.